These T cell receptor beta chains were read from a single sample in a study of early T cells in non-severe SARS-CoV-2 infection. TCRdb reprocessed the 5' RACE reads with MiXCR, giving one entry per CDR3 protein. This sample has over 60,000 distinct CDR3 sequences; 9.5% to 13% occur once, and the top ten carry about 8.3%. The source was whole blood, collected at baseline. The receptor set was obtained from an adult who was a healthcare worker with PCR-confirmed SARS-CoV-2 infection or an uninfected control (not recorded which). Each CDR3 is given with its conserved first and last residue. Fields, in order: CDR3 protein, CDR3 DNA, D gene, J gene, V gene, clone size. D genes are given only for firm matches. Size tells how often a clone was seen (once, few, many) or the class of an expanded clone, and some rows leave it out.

CDR3 protein: CSVEAGEVNEQFF
CDR3 DNA: TGCAGCGTTGAGGCAGGGGAAGTCAATGAGCAGTTCTTC
D gene: -
J gene: TRBJ2-1
V gene: TRBV29-1
clone size: -

CDR3 protein: CASEQGRELFF
CDR3 DNA: TGTGCCAGCGAACAGGGCCGTGAGCTGTTTTTT
D gene: -
J gene: TRBJ2-2
V gene: TRBV25-1
clone size: -

CDR3 protein: CASSLGAGMNTEAFF
CDR3 DNA: TGTGCCAGCAGTCTAGGCGCAGGCATGAACACTGAAGCTTTCTTT
D gene: -
J gene: TRBJ1-1
V gene: TRBV5-6
clone size: few

CDR3 protein: CASSPLGTTNSPLHF
CDR3 DNA: TGTGCCAGCAGCCCCCTGGGAACAACAAATTCACCCCTCCACTTT
D gene: -
J gene: TRBJ1-6
V gene: TRBV7-2
clone size: -

CDR3 protein: CSATIAGVLDTQYF
CDR3 DNA: TGCAGTGCAACTATAGCGGGGGTGCTAGATACGCAGTATTTT
D gene: TRBD2
J gene: TRBJ2-3
V gene: TRBV20-1
clone size: few

CDR3 protein: CASSLGPPVTNEKLFF
CDR3 DNA: TGCGCCAGCAGCCTCGGCCCCCCGGTGACTAATGAAAAACTGTTTTTT
D gene: -
J gene: TRBJ1-4
V gene: TRBV4-1
clone size: many

CDR3 protein: CASSGRQGNNSPLHF
CDR3 DNA: TGTGCCAGCAGTGGACGACAGGGAAATAATTCACCCCTCCACTTT
D gene: TRBD1
J gene: TRBJ1-6
V gene: TRBV6-2/TRBV6-3
clone size: -

CDR3 protein: CASSLAHGLAGGSQETQYF
CDR3 DNA: TGTGCCAGCAGCTTAGCGCACGGACTAGCGGGGGGATCGCAAGAGACCCAGTACTTC
D gene: TRBD2
J gene: TRBJ2-5
V gene: TRBV7-6
clone size: -

CDR3 protein: CASGLVHGDTQYF
CDR3 DNA: TGTGCTAGTGGTTTGGTACATGGTGATACGCAGTATTTT
D gene: -
J gene: TRBJ2-3
V gene: TRBV12-5
clone size: few

CDR3 protein: CASSYSQSKETQYF
CDR3 DNA: TGTGCCAGCAGTTACTCGCAGAGTAAAGAGACCCAGTACTTC
D gene: -
J gene: TRBJ2-5
V gene: TRBV6-2/TRBV6-3
clone size: -

CDR3 protein: CASSTVAGTPDTQYF
CDR3 DNA: TGCGCCAGCAGCACTGTAGCGGGGACCCCAGATACGCAGTATTTT
D gene: TRBD2
J gene: TRBJ2-3
V gene: TRBV5-1
clone size: few

CDR3 protein: CATSRDRGSNQPQHF
CDR3 DNA: TGTGCCACCAGCCGAGACCGGGGGAGCAATCAGCCCCAGCATTTT
D gene: -
J gene: TRBJ1-5
V gene: TRBV15
clone size: -

CDR3 protein: CSGDGGTDTQYF
CDR3 DNA: TGCAGCGGCGACGGGGGCACAGATACGCAGTATTTT
D gene: -
J gene: TRBJ2-3
V gene: TRBV29-1
clone size: many

CDR3 protein: CASSKTEPLGGYEQYF
CDR3 DNA: TGTGCCAGCAGCAAAACCGAACCTTTAGGGGGTTACGAGCAGTACTTC
D gene: -
J gene: TRBJ2-7
V gene: TRBV21-1
clone size: few

CDR3 protein: CASSLRQTNEKLFF
CDR3 DNA: TGTGCCAGCAGCCTCCGACAGACTAATGAAAAACTGTTTTTT
D gene: -
J gene: TRBJ1-4
V gene: TRBV3-1
clone size: few

CDR3 protein: CASSSSGTGTDTQYF
CDR3 DNA: TGTGCCAGCAGCTCTTCCGGGACAGGGACAGATACGCAGTATTTT
D gene: TRBD1
J gene: TRBJ2-3
V gene: TRBV7-8
clone size: few

CDR3 protein: CASTIRQGNGYEQFF
CDR3 DNA: TGTGCCAGCACGATCCGCCAGGGGAACGGGTATGAGCAGTTCTTC
D gene: -
J gene: TRBJ2-1
V gene: TRBV13
clone size: many

CDR3 protein: CASSPRRLVNTEAFF
CDR3 DNA: TGTGCCAGTAGTCCCCGGCGCTTGGTGAACACTGAAGCTTTCTTT
D gene: -
J gene: TRBJ1-1
V gene: TRBV19
clone size: -

CDR3 protein: CASSFVSGMNTEAFF
CDR3 DNA: TGTGCCAGCAGCTTCGTATCAGGGATGAACACTGAAGCTTTCTTT
D gene: -
J gene: TRBJ1-1
V gene: TRBV11-3
clone size: -

CDR3 protein: CASSPRGQQGDTQYF
CDR3 DNA: TGTGCCAGCAGCCCTCGGGGCCAGCAAGGAGATACGCAGTATTTT
D gene: -
J gene: TRBJ2-3
V gene: TRBV7-2
clone size: many

CDR3 protein: CSAVTGMNTEAFF
CDR3 DNA: TGCAGCGCGGTGACAGGGATGAACACTGAAGCTTTCTTT
D gene: TRBD1
J gene: TRBJ1-1
V gene: TRBV29-1
clone size: -

CDR3 protein: CASSETGNQPQHF
CDR3 DNA: TGTGCCAGCAGCGAAACAGGGAATCAGCCCCAGCATTTT
D gene: -
J gene: TRBJ1-5
V gene: TRBV13
clone size: -

CDR3 protein: CASSLLSGAAKNIQYF
CDR3 DNA: TGTGCCAGCAGCCTTCTCTCCGGGGCAGCCAAAAACATTCAGTACTTC
D gene: -
J gene: TRBJ2-4
V gene: TRBV7-2
clone size: many

CDR3 protein: CAISVGGWDEQYF
CDR3 DNA: TGTGCCATCAGTGTGGGAGGGTGGGACGAGCAGTACTTC
D gene: TRBD2
J gene: TRBJ2-7
V gene: TRBV10-3
clone size: many

CDR3 protein: CSARPGADDFYGYTF
CDR3 DNA: TGCAGTGCTAGGCCTGGGGCTGACGATTTCTATGGCTACACCTTC
D gene: -
J gene: TRBJ1-2
V gene: TRBV20-1
clone size: few

CDR3 protein: CATSSQPPGVDSPLHF
CDR3 DNA: TGTGCCACCAGCAGCCAACCGCCAGGGGTGGATTCACCCCTCCACTTT
D gene: -
J gene: TRBJ1-6
V gene: TRBV15
clone size: few

CDR3 protein: CAISESRNVGIQYF
CDR3 DNA: TGTGCCATCAGTGAGTCGCGGAACGTGGGCATTCAGTACTTC
D gene: -
J gene: TRBJ2-4
V gene: TRBV10-3
clone size: many

CDR3 protein: CASSIQGDSSTDTQYF
CDR3 DNA: TGTGCCAGTAGTATCCAAGGGGACAGCTCCACAGATACGCAGTATTTT
D gene: TRBD1
J gene: TRBJ2-3
V gene: TRBV19
clone size: -

CDR3 protein: CASSPPSAGRDTQYF
CDR3 DNA: TGTGCCAGCTCACCCCCTTCGGCGGGCAGAGATACGCAGTATTTT
D gene: -
J gene: TRBJ2-3
V gene: TRBV18
clone size: few

CDR3 protein: CASSISRQFNSPLHF
CDR3 DNA: TGTGCCAGCAGCATCTCCCGGCAGTTCAATTCACCCCTCCACTTT
D gene: -
J gene: TRBJ1-6
V gene: TRBV7-2
clone size: many

CDR3 protein: CASSLAYGTGIEAFF
CDR3 DNA: TGTGCCAGCAGCTTGGCCTATGGGACAGGGATAGAAGCTTTCTTT
D gene: TRBD1
J gene: TRBJ1-1
V gene: TRBV11-2
clone size: -

CDR3 protein: CASNLSYNSVVRQFF
CDR3 DNA: TGTGCCAGCAACCTGAGCTACAACTCGGTAGTAAGGCAGTTCTTC
D gene: -
J gene: TRBJ2-1
V gene: TRBV7-2
clone size: many

CDR3 protein: CASSGQVTYEQYF
CDR3 DNA: TGTGCCAGCAGTGGCCAGGTTACCTACGAGCAGTACTTC
D gene: -
J gene: TRBJ2-7
V gene: TRBV6-2/TRBV6-3
clone size: many

CDR3 protein: CASSIGTPGNSYEQYF
CDR3 DNA: TGTGCCAGTAGTATAGGGACCCCGGGGAACTCCTACGAGCAGTACTTC
D gene: -
J gene: TRBJ2-7
V gene: TRBV19
clone size: few

CDR3 protein: CASGDFKRETDTQYF
CDR3 DNA: TGTGCCAGCGGGGACTTCAAGCGTGAGACAGATACGCAGTATTTT
D gene: -
J gene: TRBJ2-3
V gene: TRBV11-2
clone size: -

CDR3 protein: CASRPATSSYEQYF
CDR3 DNA: TGTGCCAGCAGACCTGCCACCTCCTCCTACGAGCAGTACTTC
D gene: -
J gene: TRBJ2-7
V gene: TRBV5-4
clone size: few

CDR3 protein: CASSVTGTGGSGELFF
CDR3 DNA: TGTGCCAGCAGTGTTACCGGGACAGGGGGCAGCGGGGAGCTGTTTTTT
D gene: TRBD1
J gene: TRBJ2-2
V gene: TRBV2
clone size: -

CDR3 protein: CATAAGQTPMSYTF
CDR3 DNA: TGTGCCACCGCGGCTGGGCAGACGCCTATGAGCTACACCTTC
D gene: -
J gene: TRBJ1-2
V gene: TRBV10-3
clone size: few

CDR3 protein: CASSDRNTEAFF
CDR3 DNA: TGTGCCAGCAGTGACCGGAACACTGAAGCTTTCTTT
D gene: -
J gene: TRBJ1-1
V gene: TRBV2
clone size: few

CDR3 protein: CASSFNPGTGGGNTIYF
CDR3 DNA: TGTGCCAGCAGTTTTAATCCCGGGACAGGCGGTGGAAACACCATATATTTT
D gene: TRBD1
J gene: TRBJ1-3
V gene: TRBV6-6
clone size: -

CDR3 protein: CSARVGQGAGEQYF
CDR3 DNA: TGCAGTGCTAGAGTTGGGCAGGGGGCCGGGGAGCAGTACTTC
D gene: TRBD1
J gene: TRBJ2-7
V gene: TRBV20-1
clone size: -

CDR3 protein: CASRRTSGVSYEQYF
CDR3 DNA: TGTGCCAGCAGGCGGACTAGCGGAGTCTCCTACGAGCAGTACTTC
D gene: TRBD2
J gene: TRBJ2-7
V gene: TRBV27
clone size: -

CDR3 protein: CASSGELGHYEQYF
CDR3 DNA: TGTGCCAGCAGTGGGGAGCTAGGGCATTACGAGCAGTACTTC
D gene: -
J gene: TRBJ2-7
V gene: TRBV2
clone size: few

CDR3 protein: CASSSLAGLAKNIQYF
CDR3 DNA: TGCGCCAGCAGCTCGCTAGCGGGACTAGCCAAAAACATTCAGTACTTC
D gene: TRBD2
J gene: TRBJ2-4
V gene: TRBV4-1
clone size: few

CDR3 protein: CASTMTVKENTIYF
CDR3 DNA: TGTGCCAGCACCATGACAGTCAAGGAAAACACCATATATTTT
D gene: -
J gene: TRBJ1-3
V gene: TRBV21-1
clone size: -

CDR3 protein: CASSSSDAGANVLTF
CDR3 DNA: TGTGCCAGCAGCTCATCGGATGCTGGGGCCAACGTCCTGACTTTC
D gene: -
J gene: TRBJ2-6
V gene: TRBV3-1
clone size: few

CDR3 protein: CSARDFGGPTDTQYF
CDR3 DNA: TGCAGTGCTAGAGATTTCGGCGGACCCACAGATACGCAGTATTTT
D gene: -
J gene: TRBJ2-3
V gene: TRBV20-1
clone size: -

CDR3 protein: CASTPGFYNEKLFF
CDR3 DNA: TGTGCCAGCACGCCGGGTTTCTATAATGAAAAACTGTTTTTT
D gene: -
J gene: TRBJ1-4
V gene: TRBV6-6
clone size: large